These 26 T cell receptor beta chains share one sample of origin, sequenced in a study of control samples from healthy donors and cancer patients. The protocol was immunoSEQ multiplex PCR, while the TCRdb copy is restricted to in-frame clones and leaves out a portion. The sample has over 200,000 clones, around 79% seen once. The sequenced sample was PBMCs. The receptors shown here come from an older woman with lung cancer.

The rearrangement uses TRBV28 and TRBJ2-1; D gene unclear. Trimming removed 6 bases at V and 6 bases at J, with 6 bases between. The CDR3 is 11 residues long. Per germline, CDR1 MDHEN and CDR2 SYDVKM. The CDR3 DNA is TGTGCCAGCAGCACAAGCAATGAGCAGTTCTTC. This codes for CASSTSNEQFF.

This chain uses TRBV2 with TRBJ1-2; D possibly corresponds to TRBD1 (5 bases). Trimming pared 5 bases from V and 8 bases from J, leaving 21 bases between. The CDR3 length is 15 residues. Germline V CDR1 and CDR2: SNHLY, FYNNEI. The CDR3 reads CASSLYEQGNLGYTF. CDR3 DNA sequence: TGTGCCAGCAGTTTGTACGAGCAGGGAAACTTAGGCTACACCTTC.

The V gene is TRBV4-1, the J gene TRBJ1-6; 12 nucleotides line up with TRBD1. Unmatched junction bases numbered 7, after V lost 1 base and J lost 15 bases. The CDR3 loop spans 15 amino acids. CDR1 is MGHRA, CDR2 YSYEKL, per germline. The CDR3 spells CASSQAGTGGWNLHF. The CDR3 bases are TGCGCCAGCAGCCAAGCTGGGACAGGGGGCTGGAACCTCCACTTT.

The rearrangement links TRBV11-3 to TRBJ2-7; TRBD1 matches at 8 bases. There are 15 residues in the CDR3. J gave up 3 bases and V 1 base, and 5 bases lay outside the gene matches. Looked up from germline, CDR1 is SGHNT and CDR2 is YENEEA. The CDR3: CASSLGGQGYYEQYF. In nucleotides, the CDR3 is TGTGCCAGCAGCTTAGGAGGACAGGGCTACTACGAGCAGTACTTC.

This clone was seen only once. The chain joins TRBV7-9 to TRBJ1-1, with no clear D. Between the trimmed V and J ends, which lost 3 bases and 5 bases, there was a span of 7 bases. The CDR3 is made up of 12 amino acids. Germline V gene lookup returns CDR1 SEHNR and CDR2 FQNEAQ (reference sequence). DNA of the CDR3: TGTGCCAGCAGCTTTTTGAGAACTGAAGCTTTCTTT. Protein sequence: CASSFLRTEAFF.

V usage is TRBV19 and J usage is TRBJ1-2; tentative D call: TRBD1 (6 bases). The V end lost 5 bases, the J end lost 4 bases, and 14 bases lay between the germline ends. The CDR3 has 14 residues. CDR1 is LNHDA, CDR2 SQIVND, per germline (reference sequence). The CDR3 protein is CASSPRMDSYGYTF. The CDR3 DNA reads TGTGCCAGTAGTCCACGGATGGACAGCTATGGCTACACCTTC.

The chain couples TRBV2 to TRBJ1-1; D perhaps matches TRBD1 (6 bases). The CDR3 length is 13 residues. V was shortened by 4 bases and J by 5 bases, with 11 bases between the two germline ends. Germline V gene lookup returns CDR1 SNHLY and CDR2 FYNNEI. For the CDR3, the DNA is TGTGCCAGCAGTGGCGAGGGGGGGACTGAAGCTTTCTTT. Translated: CASSGEGGTEAFF.

V usage is TRBV13 and J usage is TRBJ2-7; perhaps TRBD2 as D (5 bases). Between the trimmed V and J ends, which lost 5 bases and 1 base, there was a span of 21 bases. CDR3 length equals 17 residues. Per the germline V gene, CDR1 is PRHDT and CDR2 is FYEKMQ (reference sequence). CDR3 in DNA: TGTGCCAGCAGCCCAACCGGGGAGTCCGTCCCATCCTACGAGCAGTACTTC. Translation: CASSPTGESVPSYEQYF.

This chain uses TRBV7-2 with TRBJ2-7; D remains ambiguous. With 4 bases removed from V and 0 bases from J, the gap between germline ends came to 13 bases. Germline V gene data show CDR1 as SGHTA and CDR2 as FQGNSA. The CDR3 is 15 amino acids. CDR3 region: CASSSSRSTSYEQYF. In DNA, the CDR3 is TGTGCCAGCAGCTCCTCGCGTTCTACCTCCTACGAGCAGTACTTC.

This chain connects TRBV6-5 to TRBJ2-3; D not certain. Trimming took off 6 bases at V and 0 bases at J, with 7 bases between the two ends. This CDR3 comprises 13 residues. Looked up from germline, CDR1 is MNHEY and CDR2 is SVGAGI. In DNA, the CDR3 is TGTGCCAGCAGGACGTTCAGCACAGATACGCAGTATTTT. It yields the protein CASRTFSTDTQYF.

The genes are TRBV7-9 and TRBJ2-7; D might be TRBD2 (5 bases). V was clipped by 3 bases and J by 5 bases, with 14 bases between them. Germline CDR1 reads SEHNR; CDR2 reads FQNEAQ (reference sequence). This CDR3 comprises 14 residues. In DNA, the CDR3 is TGTGCCAGCAGCTTTTTCAATGTGGAGGACGAGCAGTACTTC. Its protein product is CASSFFNVEDEQYF.

This clone came up once. Other DNA sequences from this sample encode an identical CDR3 as well. This sequence joins TRBV3-1 (or the pseudogene TRBV3-2) and TRBJ1-3, with TRBD1 as a possible D gene (5 bases). This CDR3 is built from 12 residues. Germline CDR1 and CDR2: LGHDT and YNNKEL (reference sequence). The V gene lost 5 bases and the J gene lost 7 bases, with 9 bases spanning the gap. CDR3 in amino acids: CASSARGNTIYF. DNA for the CDR3: TGTGCCAGCAGCGCCCGGGGGAACACCATATATTTT.

The chain combines TRBV5-6 with TRBJ2-2; TRBD2 matches at 8 bases. Germline V lookup: CDR1 SGHDT, CDR2 YYEEEE. The V gene end was trimmed by 2 bases and the J gene end by 5 bases; junction bases not matched to a gene: 5. CDR3 length: 15 residues. The DNA of the CDR3 is TGTGCCAGCAGCTTCGGGGGGGCTGTGACCGGGGAGCTGTTTTTT. Its protein is CASSFGGAVTGELFF.

The V gene is TRBV14, the J gene TRBJ1-2; D is possibly TRBD1 (5 bases). Germline values: CDR1 SGHDN, CDR2 FVKESK. This CDR3 comprises 13 residues. Trimming pared 1 base from V and 7 bases from J, leaving 10 bases between. DNA for the CDR3: TGTGCCAGCAGCCAAGGCCCAGGGTTTGGCTACACCTTC. Translating gives CASSQGPGFGYTF.

The chain joins TRBV6-5 to TRBJ1-2; TRBD1 might be the D (5 bases). The CDR3 loop spans 12 amino acids. Germline-derived CDR1 and CDR2 are MNHEY and SVGAGI. V shed 6 bases and J shed 9 bases, with 14 bases lying between them. CDR3 sequence reads: CASSGPDTRYTF. The CDR3 DNA reads TGTGCCAGCAGCGGGCCGGACACCCGCTACACCTTC.

This sequence joins TRBV2 and TRBJ1-5; possibly TRBD1 for D (5 bases). With 4 bases removed from V and 0 bases from J, the gap between germline ends came to 7 bases. The CDR3 totals 14 residues. Germline V lookup: CDR1 SNHLY, CDR2 FYNNEI. Here the CDR3 reads CASSGQNSNQPQHF. The CDR3 coding sequence is TGTGCCAGCAGTGGACAGAATAGCAATCAGCCCCAGCATTTT.

This chain connects TRBV5-4 to TRBJ2-1; a possible D gene is TRBD1 (5 bases). The CDR3 contains 15 residues. Germline V lookup: CDR1 SGHNT, CDR2 YYREEE (reference sequence). Between the trimmed V and J ends, which lost 0 bases and 2 bases, there was a span of 9 bases. This CDR3 reads CASSLESGPYNEQFF. DNA of the CDR3: TGTGCCAGCAGCTTGGAGTCAGGGCCCTACAATGAGCAGTTCTTC.

V usage is TRBV19 and J usage is TRBJ2-3, with 11 bases that match TRBD2. The CDR3 spans 14 residues. Per the germline V gene, CDR1 is LNHDA and CDR2 is SQIVND (reference sequence). The V segment lost 4 bases and the J segment 5 bases; nucleotides outside the gene matches: 2. The CDR3 here is CASSRLAGLDTQYF. CDR3 nucleotides: TGTGCCAGTAGTAGACTAGCGGGATTAGATACGCAGTATTTT.

The chain uses TRBV5-8 and TRBJ1-6; 9 bases are a match to TRBD1. The CDR3 sequence is 15 residues long. Germline V gives CDR1 SGHTS, CDR2 YDEGEE. Trimming took 3 bases from V and 10 from J; bases not matched to a gene: 8. CDR3 nucleotide sequence: TGTGCCAGCAGCTACGACAGGGGGTTGGGATCACCCCTCCACTTT. This sequence encodes CASSYDRGLGSPLHF.

The chain links TRBV4-1 to TRBJ2-7; 11 bases are a match to TRBD2. CDR1 is MGHRA and CDR2 is YSYEKL in the germline V gene. V gave up 0 bases and J gave up 4 bases; unmatched junction bases: 2. The CDR3 length is 15 residues. The CDR3 protein is CASSQDASGRYEQYF. In DNA form, the CDR3 reads TGCGCCAGCAGCCAAGATGCTAGCGGGAGGTACGAGCAGTACTTC.

The CDR3 nucleotides are TGCAGTGCTAGTCGGCAGGTCATCATGAACACTGAAGCTTTCTTT. It specifies CSASRQVIMNTEAFF. This rearrangement joins TRBV20-1 to TRBJ1-1; D gene ambiguous. In germline, CDR1 is DFQATT, CDR2 SNEGSKA (reference sequence). The CDR3 totals 15 residues. Trimming took off 3 bases at V and 0 bases at J, with 14 bases between the two ends.

This clone was picked up a small number of times. V usage is TRBV5-5 and J usage is TRBJ1-5, with 7 bases identical to TRBD1. V dropped 5 bases and J dropped 5; count of bases not matched to a gene: 7. There are 14 residues in the CDR3. CDR1 is SGHKS, CDR2 YYEKEE, per germline (reference sequence). The CDR3 region has the DNA TGTGCCAGCAGGACCGGGACAGAAGATCAGCCCCAGCATTTT. This encodes CASRTGTEDQPQHF. Filled out from reference TRBV5-5 and TRBJ1-5, the complete variable domain reads DAGVTQSPTHLIKTRGQQVTLRCSPISGHKSVSWYQQVLGQGPQFIFQYYEKEERGRGNFPDRFSARQFPNYSSELNVNALLLGDSALYLCASRTGTEDQPQHFGDGTRLSIL.

The chain carries TRBV5-6 and TRBJ1-5, with a possible D match to TRBD1 (5 bases). Trimming removed 3 bases from V and 6 bases from J, with 13 bases in between. The CDR3 covers 14 residues. The V gene's germline CDR1 is SGHDT and CDR2 YYEEEE. CDR3 DNA sequence: TGTGCCAGCAGCTGGGGGGGGACCACTCAGCCCCAGCATTTT. It codes for CASSWGGTTQPQHF.

The chain links TRBV9 to TRBJ2-7, with D perhaps TRBD2 (5 bases). The V end lost 0 bases, the J end lost 6 bases, and 10 bases lay between the germline ends. From germline, CDR1 is SGDLS and CDR2 YYNGEE. The CDR3 extends over 13 amino acids. CDR3 bases: TGTGCCAGCAGCGTAGGGCTAGAGGGCGAGCAGTACTTC. This codes for CASSVGLEGEQYF.

This clone was detected only a few times. The chain has TRBV4-1 and TRBJ1-1, with D perhaps TRBD1 (5 bases). Deletions cut 0 bases from V and 1 base from J, with 15 bases between. CDR1 is MGHRA, CDR2 YSYEKL, per germline. CDR3 length: 17 amino acids. The CDR3 DNA reads TGCGCCAGCAGCCAAGATCTGGCCAAGGGACCGAACACTGAAGCTTTCTTT. Translation: CASSQDLAKGPNTEAFF.

This chain links TRBV24-1 with TRBJ1-5; D is ambiguous. The CDR3 loop spans 13 amino acids. Germline-derived CDR1 and CDR2 are KGHDR and SFDVKD. Trimming removed 2 bases from V and 2 bases from J, with 3 bases in between. This CDR3 is CATSDWGNQPQHF. DNA for the CDR3: TGTGCCACCAGTGATTGGGGCAATCAGCCCCAGCATTTT.